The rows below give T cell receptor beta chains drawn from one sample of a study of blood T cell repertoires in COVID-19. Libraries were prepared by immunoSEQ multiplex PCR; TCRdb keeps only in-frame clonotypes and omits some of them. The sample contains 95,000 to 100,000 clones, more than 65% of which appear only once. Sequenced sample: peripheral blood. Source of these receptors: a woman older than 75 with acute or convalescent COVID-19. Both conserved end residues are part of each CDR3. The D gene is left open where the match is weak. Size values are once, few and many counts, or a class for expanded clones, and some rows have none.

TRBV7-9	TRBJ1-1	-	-	TGTGCCAGCAGCAATGTCAGGGAGAACACTGAAGCTTTCTTT	CASSNVRENTEAFF
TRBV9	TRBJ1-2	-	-	TGTGCCAGCAGCGTAGCTAGTGGTGGCTACACCTTC	CASSVASGGYTF
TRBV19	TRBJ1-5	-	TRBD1	TGTGCCAGTAGGGACAGGTATTATCAGCCCCAGCATTTT	CASRDRYYQPQHF
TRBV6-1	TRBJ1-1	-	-	TGTGCCAGCAGTGAGGGCTCAAGGGGTGAAGCTTTCTTT	CASSEGSRGEAFF
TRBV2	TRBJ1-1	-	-	TGTGCCAGCAAAGAGCGGGGGGCTCAAGCTTTCTTT	CASKERGAQAFF
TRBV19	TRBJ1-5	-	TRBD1	TGTGCCAGTAGTCCTCAGGGGGGGCCCCAGCATTTT	CASSPQGGPQHF
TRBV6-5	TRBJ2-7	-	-	TGTGCCAGCAGACCCAGCCACAGGGATGGGTACGAGCAGTACTTC	CASRPSHRDGYEQYF
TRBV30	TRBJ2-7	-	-	TGTGCCTTAGGGGGTAGACAGCAGTACTTC	CALGGRQQYF
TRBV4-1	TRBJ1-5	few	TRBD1	TGCGCCAGCAGCGGGGGACAGGGAAGCAATCAGCCCCAGCATTTT	CASSGGQGSNQPQHF
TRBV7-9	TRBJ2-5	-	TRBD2	TGTGCCAGCAGTCCCGGCACGGGGGGAGAGACCCAGTACTTC	CASSPGTGGETQYF
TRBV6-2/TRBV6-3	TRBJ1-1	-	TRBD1	TGTGCCAGCAGCAATGGACAGGGTTTAGCTTTCTTT	CASSNGQGLAFF
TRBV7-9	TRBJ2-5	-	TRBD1	TGTGCCAGCAGCTTAGGACAGGGGAAACAAGAGACCCAGTACTTC	CASSLGQGKQETQYF
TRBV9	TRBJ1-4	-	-	TGTGCCAGCAGCGTAGGAGTGCAAACTAATGAAAAACTGTTTTTT	CASSVGVQTNEKLFF
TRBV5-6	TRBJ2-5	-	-	TGTGCCAGCAGCGGGGGACTTGGAGAGACCCAGTACTTC	CASSGGLGETQYF
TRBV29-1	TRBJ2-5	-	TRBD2	TGCAGCGTTGGGGAGGGGACAGAGACCCAGTACTTC	CSVGEGTETQYF
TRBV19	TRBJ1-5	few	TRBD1	TGTGCCAGTAGTATAGGGGACAGTAATCAGCCCCAGCATTTT	CASSIGDSNQPQHF
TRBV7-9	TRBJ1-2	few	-	TGTGCCAGCAGCCCTAGCCCTAACTATGGCTACACCTTC	CASSPSPNYGYTF
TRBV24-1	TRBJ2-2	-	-	TGTGCCACCAGTGATCCGGAAGGGCGGGGCGCCGGGGAGCTGTTTTTT	CATSDPEGRGAGELFF
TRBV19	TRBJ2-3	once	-	TGTGCCAGTAGTGATTGGTTGGGCAGGGGTAGCACAGATACGCAGTATTTT	CASSDWLGRGSTDTQYF
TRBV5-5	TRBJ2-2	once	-	TGTGCCAGCTCCCAGGGGCCGACAAACACCGGGGAGCTGTTTTTT	CASSQGPTNTGELFF
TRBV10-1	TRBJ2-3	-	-	TGCGCCAGCAGTGAGTCCTCGACTACTAGCACAGATACGCAGTATTTT	CASSESSTTSTDTQYF
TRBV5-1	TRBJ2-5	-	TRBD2	TGCGCCAGCAGCCCCCAACTAGCGGGGGCCCCAGGAGAGACCCAGTACTTC	CASSPQLAGAPGETQYF
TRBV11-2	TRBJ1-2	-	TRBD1	TGTGCCAGCAGTCCTGGGACAGGGGCCCTCCTTCGAGGCTACACCTTC	CASSPGTGALLRGYTF
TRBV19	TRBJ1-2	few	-	TGTGCCAGTAATAGAAGACAGGACCCGAGGGAACTCAACTATGGCTACACCTTC	CASNRRQDPRELNYGYTF
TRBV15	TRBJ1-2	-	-	TGTGCCACCAGCAGAGAGGCAGTCTACACCTTC	CATSREAVYTF
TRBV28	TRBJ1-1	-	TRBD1	TGTGCCAGCAGTTGGCAGGGGGATTTGAACACTGAAGCTTTCTTT	CASSWQGDLNTEAFF
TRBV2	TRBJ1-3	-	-	TGTGCCAGCACCCGAGGTCCAGGGCGTGGAAACACCATATATTTT	CASTRGPGRGNTIYF
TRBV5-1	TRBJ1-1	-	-	TGCGCCAGCAGCTTGTCGTCAGGGGTCAACACTGAAGCTTTCTTT	CASSLSSGVNTEAFF